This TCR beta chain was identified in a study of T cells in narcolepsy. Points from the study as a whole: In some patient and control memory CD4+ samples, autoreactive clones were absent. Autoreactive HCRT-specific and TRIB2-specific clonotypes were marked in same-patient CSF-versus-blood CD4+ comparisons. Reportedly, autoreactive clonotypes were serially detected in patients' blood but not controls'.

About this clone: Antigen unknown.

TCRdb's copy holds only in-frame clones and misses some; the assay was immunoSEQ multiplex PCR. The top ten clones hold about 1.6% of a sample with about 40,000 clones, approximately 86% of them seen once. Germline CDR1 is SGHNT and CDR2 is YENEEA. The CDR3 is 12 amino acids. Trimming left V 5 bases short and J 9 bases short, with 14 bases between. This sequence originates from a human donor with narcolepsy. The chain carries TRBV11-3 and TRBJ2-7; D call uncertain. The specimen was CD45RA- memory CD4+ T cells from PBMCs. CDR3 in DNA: TGTGCCAGCAGCACCGAGCGCCTCGGGCAGTACTTC. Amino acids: CASSTERLGQYF.